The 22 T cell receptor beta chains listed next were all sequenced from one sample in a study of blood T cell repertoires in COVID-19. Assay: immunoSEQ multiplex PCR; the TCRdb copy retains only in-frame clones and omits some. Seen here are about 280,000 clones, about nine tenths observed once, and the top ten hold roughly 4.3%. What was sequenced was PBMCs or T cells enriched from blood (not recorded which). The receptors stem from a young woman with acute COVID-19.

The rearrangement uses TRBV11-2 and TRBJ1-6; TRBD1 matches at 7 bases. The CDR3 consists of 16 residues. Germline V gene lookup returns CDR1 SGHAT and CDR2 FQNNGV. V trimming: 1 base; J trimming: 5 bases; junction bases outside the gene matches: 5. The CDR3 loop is CASSLVGTVDNSPLHF. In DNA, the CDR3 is TGTGCCAGCAGCTTAGTCGGGACAGTTGATAATTCACCCCTCCACTTT.

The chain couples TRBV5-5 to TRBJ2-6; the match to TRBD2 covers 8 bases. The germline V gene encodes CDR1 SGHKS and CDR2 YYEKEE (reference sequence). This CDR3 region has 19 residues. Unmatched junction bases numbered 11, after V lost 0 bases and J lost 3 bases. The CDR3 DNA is TGTGCCAGCAGCTTGGGGGGACTAGAGAGGTTGGGTGGGGCCAACGTCCTGACTTTC. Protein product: CASSLGGLERLGGANVLTF.

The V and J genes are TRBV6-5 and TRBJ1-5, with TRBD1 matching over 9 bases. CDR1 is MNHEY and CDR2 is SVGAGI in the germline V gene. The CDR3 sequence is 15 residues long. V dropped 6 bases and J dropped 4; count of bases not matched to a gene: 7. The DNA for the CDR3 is TGTGCCAGCAGCCCACAGGGGGCTGGTAATCAGCCCCAGCATTTT. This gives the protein CASSPQGAGNQPQHF.

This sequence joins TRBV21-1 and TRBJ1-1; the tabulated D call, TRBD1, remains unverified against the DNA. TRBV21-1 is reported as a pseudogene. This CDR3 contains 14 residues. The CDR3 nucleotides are TGTGCCAGCAGCAAAAGGACAGAGAACACTGAAGCTTTCTTT. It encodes CASSKRTENTEAFF.

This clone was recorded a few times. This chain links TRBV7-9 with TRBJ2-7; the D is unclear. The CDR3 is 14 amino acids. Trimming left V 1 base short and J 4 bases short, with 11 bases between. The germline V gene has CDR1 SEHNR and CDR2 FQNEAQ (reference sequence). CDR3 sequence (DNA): TGTGCCAGCAGCTTAGTGGAGTCGAGGTACGAGCAGTACTTC. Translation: CASSLVESRYEQYF.

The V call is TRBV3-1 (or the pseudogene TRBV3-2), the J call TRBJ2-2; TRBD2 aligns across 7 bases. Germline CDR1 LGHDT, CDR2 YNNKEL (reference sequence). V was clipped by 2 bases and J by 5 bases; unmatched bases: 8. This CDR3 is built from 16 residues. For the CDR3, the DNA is TGTGCCAGCAGCCAACTCTGGGGGGGTGTGACCGGGGAGCTGTTTTTT. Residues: CASSQLWGGVTGELFF.

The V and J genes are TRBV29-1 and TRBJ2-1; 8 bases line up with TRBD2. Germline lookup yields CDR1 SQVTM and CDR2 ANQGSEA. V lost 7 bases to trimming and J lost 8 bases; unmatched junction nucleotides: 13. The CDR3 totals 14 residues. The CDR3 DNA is TGCAGCGCCCTAAGCGGGAGAGGTTCCGATGAGCAGTTCTTC. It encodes CSALSGRGSDEQFF.

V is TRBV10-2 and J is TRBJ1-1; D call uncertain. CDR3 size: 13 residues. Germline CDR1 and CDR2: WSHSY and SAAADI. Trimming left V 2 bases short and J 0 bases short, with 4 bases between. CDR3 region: CASSETVNTEAFF. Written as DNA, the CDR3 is TGCGCCAGCAGTGAGACTGTGAACACTGAAGCTTTCTTT.

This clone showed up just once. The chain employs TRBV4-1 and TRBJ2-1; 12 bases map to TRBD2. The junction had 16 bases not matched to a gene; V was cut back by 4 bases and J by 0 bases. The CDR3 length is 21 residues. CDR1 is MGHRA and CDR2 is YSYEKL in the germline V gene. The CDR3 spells CASSPASVLAGGPGSYNEQFF. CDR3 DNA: TGCGCCAGCAGCCCCGCATCGGTGCTAGCGGGAGGGCCCGGCTCCTACAATGAGCAGTTCTTC.

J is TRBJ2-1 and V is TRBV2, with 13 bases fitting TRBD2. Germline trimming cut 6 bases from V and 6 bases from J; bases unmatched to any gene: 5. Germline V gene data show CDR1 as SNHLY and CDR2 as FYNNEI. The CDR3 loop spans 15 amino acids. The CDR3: CASRVGLAGLNEQFF. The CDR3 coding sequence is TGTGCCAGCAGAGTGGGACTAGCGGGACTCAATGAGCAGTTCTTC. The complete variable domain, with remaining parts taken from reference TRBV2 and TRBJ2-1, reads EPEVTQTPSHQVTQMGQEVILRCVPISNHLYFYWYRQILGQKVEFLVSFYNNEISEKSEIFDDQFSVERPDGSNFTLKIRSTKLEDSAMYFCASRVGLAGLNEQFFGPGTRLTVL.

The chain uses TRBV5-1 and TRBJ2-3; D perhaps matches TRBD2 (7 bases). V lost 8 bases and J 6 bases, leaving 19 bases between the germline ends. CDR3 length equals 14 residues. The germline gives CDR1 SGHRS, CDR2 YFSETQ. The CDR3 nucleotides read TGCGCCAGTGGAGGGGGAGGGCCTGAGGATACGCAGTATTTT. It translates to CASGGGGPEDTQYF.

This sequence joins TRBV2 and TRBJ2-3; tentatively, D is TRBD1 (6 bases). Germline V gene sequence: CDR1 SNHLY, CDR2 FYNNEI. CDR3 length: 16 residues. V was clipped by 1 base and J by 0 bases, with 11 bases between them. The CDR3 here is CASSEGTGLSTDTQYF. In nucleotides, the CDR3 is TGTGCCAGCAGTGAAGGAACAGGGCTAAGCACAGATACGCAGTATTTT.

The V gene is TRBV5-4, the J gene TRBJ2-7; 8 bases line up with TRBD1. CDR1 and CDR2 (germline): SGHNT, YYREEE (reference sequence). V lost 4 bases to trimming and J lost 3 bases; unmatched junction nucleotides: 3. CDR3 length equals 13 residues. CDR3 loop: CASSQDRDYEQYF. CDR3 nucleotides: TGTGCCAGCAGCCAGGACAGGGACTACGAGCAGTACTTC.

The CDR3 reads CASSYDRTEAFF. For the CDR3, the DNA is TGTGCCAGCAGTTACGACAGGACTGAAGCTTTCTTT. The J gene is TRBJ1-1, the V gene TRBV6-2 or TRBV6-3; D may be TRBD1 (6 bases). Looked up from germline, CDR1 is MNHEY and CDR2 is SVGEGT. V was clipped by 2 bases and J by 5 bases, with 6 bases between them. CDR3 size: 12 residues.

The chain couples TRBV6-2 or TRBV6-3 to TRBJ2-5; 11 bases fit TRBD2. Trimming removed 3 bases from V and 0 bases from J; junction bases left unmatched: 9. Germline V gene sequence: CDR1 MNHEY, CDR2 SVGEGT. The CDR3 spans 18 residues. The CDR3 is CASSYTQGLAEDQETQYF. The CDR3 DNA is TGTGCCAGCAGTTATACCCAGGGACTAGCGGAGGACCAAGAGACCCAGTACTTC.

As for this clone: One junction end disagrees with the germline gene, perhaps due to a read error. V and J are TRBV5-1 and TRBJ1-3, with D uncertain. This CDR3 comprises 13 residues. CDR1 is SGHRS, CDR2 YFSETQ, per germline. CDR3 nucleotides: TGCGGCAGCAGGATCAGTGCAGGAAACACCATATATTTT. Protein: CGSRISAGNTIYF.

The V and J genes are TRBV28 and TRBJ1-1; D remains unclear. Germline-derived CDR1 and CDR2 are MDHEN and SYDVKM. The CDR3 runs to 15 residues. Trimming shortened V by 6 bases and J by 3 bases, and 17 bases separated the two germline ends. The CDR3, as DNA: TGTGCCAGCAGCCTGACGTTAGCCGCCGACACTGAAGCTTTCTTT. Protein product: CASSLTLAADTEAFF.

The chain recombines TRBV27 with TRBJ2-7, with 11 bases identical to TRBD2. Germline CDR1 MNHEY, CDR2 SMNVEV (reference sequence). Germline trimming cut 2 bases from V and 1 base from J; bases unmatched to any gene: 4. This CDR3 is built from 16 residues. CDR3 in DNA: TGTGCCAGCAGTTTAGAGCGACTAGCGGGGTCCTACGAGCAGTACTTC. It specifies CASSLERLAGSYEQYF.

DNA of the CDR3: TGCAGTGCTTCTAACCAGCGCGAGCAGTACTTC. Its translation is CSASNQREQYF. The rearrangement uses TRBV20-1 and TRBJ2-7; D is undetermined. The CDR3 is 11 amino acids. V lost 5 bases to trimming and J lost 6 bases, with 11 bases between them. The germline V gene has CDR1 DFQATT and CDR2 SNEGSKA (reference sequence).

In DNA form, the CDR3 reads TGTGCCAGCAGCCGGGGGAGCGGGAGGGGTGATGCAGATACGCAGTATTTT. It specifies CASSRGSGRGDADTQYF. The V and J genes are TRBV7-9 and TRBJ2-3; 10 nucleotides align to TRBD2. Unmatched junction bases numbered 12, after V lost 5 bases and J lost 4 bases. The CDR3 is 17 amino acids. Germline CDR1 is SEHNR and CDR2 is FQNEAQ (reference sequence).

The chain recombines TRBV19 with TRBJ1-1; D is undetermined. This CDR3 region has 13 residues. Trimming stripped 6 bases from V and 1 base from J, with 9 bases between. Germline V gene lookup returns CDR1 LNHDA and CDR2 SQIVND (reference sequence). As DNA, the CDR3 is TGTGCCAGTAGGCCCCCGGGGAACACTGAAGCTTTCTTT. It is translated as CASRPPGNTEAFF.

CDR3 protein: CATSDHPGTGAATGYEQYF. In nucleotides, the CDR3 is TGTGCCACCAGTGACCATCCCGGGACAGGAGCTGCAACTGGCTACGAGCAGTACTTC. J is TRBJ2-7 and V is TRBV24-1, with 8 bases lining up with TRBD1. The CDR3 is 19 residues long. Germline assignment: CDR1 KGHDR and CDR2 SFDVKD. Trimming at V came to 4 bases and at J to 3 bases, leaving 19 bases not matched to a gene.